Listed below are T cell receptor beta chains from one sample, sequenced in a study of T cell responses to AZD1222 COVID-19 vaccine. This table comes from immunoSEQ multiplex PCR, and its TCRdb copy is limited to in-frame clones, with some not included. The repertoire has 75,000 to 100,000 clones, 89% of them found once; the top ten carry around 2%. This specimen consisted of peripheral blood, obtained on day 0 of AZD1222 vaccination. Every receptor here comes from an adult in good health. Both conserved end residues are part of each CDR3. The D gene is left open where the match is weak. For some rows the clone size is stated as once, few or many, or as a class when expanded; others skip it.

.	TRBV7-2	.	TRBJ1-1	CASSSQTEAFF	TGTGCCAGCAGCTCACAGACTGAAGCTTTCTTT
.	TRBV12-3/TRBV12-4	.	TRBJ1-5	CASSLIGNQPQHF	TGTGCCAGCAGTTTAATTGGGAATCAGCCCCAGCATTTT
.	TRBV20-1	TRBD1	TRBJ2-7	CSASVTGAPTYEQYF	TGCAGTGCTAGTGTAACAGGGGCCCCCACCTACGAGCAGTACTTC
.	TRBV7-2	.	TRBJ1-4	CASSLDRGYEKLFF	TGTGCCAGCAGCTTGGACCGGGGGTATGAAAAACTGTTTTTT
.	TRBV27	TRBD2	TRBJ2-1	CASSSPGLAGYNEQFF	TGTGCCAGCAGCTCACCCGGACTAGCGGGGTACAATGAGCAGTTCTTC
.	TRBV18	.	TRBJ1-1	CASWVMNTEAFF	TGTGCCAGCTGGGTCATGAACACTGAAGCTTTCTTT
.	TRBV27	TRBD2	TRBJ2-2	CASSLGIAGGRDTGELFF	TGTGCCAGCAGTTTAGGAATAGCGGGAGGTAGGGACACCGGGGAGCTGTTTTTT
.	TRBV27	TRBD2	TRBJ2-1	CASSIAGGLNNEQFF	TGTGCCAGCTCAATAGCGGGGGGGCTGAACAATGAGCAGTTCTTC
.	TRBV6-2/TRBV6-3	.	TRBJ1-2	CASSYEPGRNYGYTF	TGTGCCAGCAGTTACGAACCGGGACGTAACTATGGCTACACCTTC
once	TRBV5-1	.	TRBJ2-1	CASSFTGAGEQFF	TGCGCCAGCAGCTTTACGGGAGCAGGTGAGCAGTTCTTC
.	TRBV7-6	.	TRBJ1-3	CASSLEAPDGQVGNTIYF	TGTGCCAGCAGCTTAGAAGCTCCGGACGGCCAAGTGGGAAACACCATATATTTT
.	TRBV7-3	.	TRBJ1-1	CASGKAGNTEAFF	TGTGCCAGCGGAAAGGCCGGTAACACTGAAGCTTTCTTT
.	TRBV4-3	.	TRBJ1-6	CASSQVTGPSSYNSPLHF	TGCGCCAGCAGCCAAGTAACAGGGCCAAGCTCCTATAATTCACCCCTCCACTTT
.	TRBV9	TRBD2	TRBJ2-1	CASSPVIAGGNEQFF	TGTGCCAGCAGCCCTGTAATAGCGGGAGGCAATGAGCAGTTCTTC
.	TRBV19	TRBD1	TRBJ1-5	CASQRTGTYSNQPQHF	TGTGCCAGTCAAAGGACAGGGACTTATAGCAATCAGCCCCAGCATTTT
.	TRBV18	.	TRBJ2-1	CASSLPLGEQFF	TGTGCCAGCTCACTACCCTTGGGGGAGCAGTTCTTC
.	TRBV19	.	TRBJ1-5	CASNHQGQPQHF	TGTGCCAGTAACCATCAGGGTCAGCCCCAGCATTTT
few	TRBV5-1	.	TRBJ1-1	CASSSGVGANTEAFF	TGCGCCAGCAGCTCAGGAGTGGGAGCGAACACTGAAGCTTTCTTT
.	TRBV5-1	TRBD2	TRBJ2-7	CASNRFGLAAGEQYF	TGCGCCAGCAATAGGTTCGGACTAGCGGCCGGCGAGCAGTACTTC
.	TRBV24-1	TRBD1	TRBJ2-2	CATSDSGQGWRELFF	TGTGCCACCAGTGACTCGGGACAGGGTTGGCGGGAGCTGTTTTTT
.	TRBV5-1	TRBD1	TRBJ1-6	CASGTENYNSPLHF	TGCGCCAGCGGGACAGAAAACTATAATTCACCCCTCCACTTT
few	TRBV18	.	TRBJ2-5	CASSPASSGRLKETQYF	TGTGCCAGCTCACCAGCGTCAAGCGGGCGCCTTAAAGAGACCCAGTACTTC
.	TRBV27	TRBD2	TRBJ2-7	CASSFGLAGGLHEQYF	TGTGCCAGCAGTTTCGGCCTAGCGGGGGGTCTCCACGAGCAGTACTTC
few	TRBV4-1	TRBD2	TRBJ2-2	CASSQDVWREGLTGELFF	TGCGCCAGCAGCCAAGACGTTTGGCGGGAGGGCCTCACCGGGGAGCTGTTTTTT
.	TRBV6-6	.	TRBJ1-2	CASKSPGALGYGYTF	TGTGCCAGCAAATCTCCAGGGGCCCTAGGGTATGGCTACACCTTC
.	TRBV5-1	.	TRBJ2-7	CASSLEGSYEQYF	TGCGCCAGCAGCTTGGAAGGGTCCTACGAGCAGTACTTC
.	TRBV12-3/TRBV12-4	.	TRBJ1-2	CASSFRRSYGYTF	TGTGCCAGCAGTTTTAGGCGGAGCTATGGCTACACCTTC
.	TRBV5-4	TRBD1	TRBJ2-1	CASSFIGGEQFF	TGTGCCAGCAGCTTCATAGGGGGCGAGCAGTTCTTC
.	TRBV4-3	.	TRBJ2-5	CASSQESGLAGLETQYF	TGCGCCAGCAGCCAAGAGTCAGGGCTAGCTGGGTTGGAGACCCAGTACTTC
.	TRBV3-1/TRBV3-2	TRBD1	TRBJ1-2	CASSLSDRAFYGYTF	TGTGCCAGCAGCCTCTCTGACAGGGCCTTCTATGGCTACACCTTC
.	TRBV5-1	.	TRBJ1-1	CASSLAQGHAEAFF	TGCGCCAGCAGCTTGGCCCAGGGGCACGCTGAAGCTTTCTTT
.	TRBV5-1	TRBD2	TRBJ2-7	CASSLVAGDRPYEQYF	TGCGCCAGCAGCTTGGTAGCGGGAGATCGCCCCTACGAGCAGTACTTC
.	TRBV11-1	.	TRBJ2-1	CASSGLEGRSYNEQFF	TGTGCCAGCAGCGGGCTCGAGGGGCGCTCCTACAATGAGCAGTTCTTC
.	TRBV13	TRBD2	TRBJ2-7	CASSWGTSDSYEQYF	TGTGCCAGCAGTTGGGGGACTAGCGATTCCTACGAGCAGTACTTC
.	TRBV19	.	TRBJ1-5	CASRGALGNQPQHF	TGTGCCAGTAGGGGGGCCCTCGGGAATCAGCCCCAGCATTTT